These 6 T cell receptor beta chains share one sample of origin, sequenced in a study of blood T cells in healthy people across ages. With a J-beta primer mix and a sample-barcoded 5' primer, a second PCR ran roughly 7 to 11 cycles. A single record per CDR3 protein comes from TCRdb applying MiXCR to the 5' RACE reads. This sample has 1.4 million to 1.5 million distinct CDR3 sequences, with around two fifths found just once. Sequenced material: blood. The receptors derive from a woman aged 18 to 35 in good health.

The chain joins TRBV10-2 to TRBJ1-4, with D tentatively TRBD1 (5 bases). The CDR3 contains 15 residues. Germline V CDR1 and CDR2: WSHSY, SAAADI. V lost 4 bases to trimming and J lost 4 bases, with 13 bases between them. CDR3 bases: TGCGCCAGCAGTGGGGGACGTCGCGTTAATGAAAAACTGTTTTTT. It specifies CASSGGRRVNEKLFF.

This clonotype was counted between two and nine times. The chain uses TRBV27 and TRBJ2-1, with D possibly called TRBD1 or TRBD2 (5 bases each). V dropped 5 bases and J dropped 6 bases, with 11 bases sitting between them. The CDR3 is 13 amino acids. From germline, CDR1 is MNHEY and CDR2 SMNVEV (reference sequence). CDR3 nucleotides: TGTGCCAGCAGTCGAGGGACCACCAATGAGCAGTTCTTC. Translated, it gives CASSRGTTNEQFF.

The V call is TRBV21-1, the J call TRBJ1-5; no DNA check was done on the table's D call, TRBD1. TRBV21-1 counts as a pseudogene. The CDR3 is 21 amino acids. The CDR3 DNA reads TGTGCCAGCAGCGGGCGGGAACAGGGGGGCGCCCGATACCATAGCAATCAGCCCCAGCATTTT. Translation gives CASSGREQGGARYHSNQPQHF.

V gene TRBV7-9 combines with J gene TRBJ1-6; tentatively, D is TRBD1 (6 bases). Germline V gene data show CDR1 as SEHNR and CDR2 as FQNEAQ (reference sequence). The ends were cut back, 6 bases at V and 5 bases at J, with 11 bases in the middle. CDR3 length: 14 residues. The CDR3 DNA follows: TGTGCCAGCAGTCGGACAGATAATAATTCACCCCTCCACTTT. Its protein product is CASSRTDNNSPLHF. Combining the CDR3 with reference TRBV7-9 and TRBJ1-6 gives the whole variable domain DTGVSQNPRHKITKRGQNVTFRCDPISEHNRLYWYRQTLGQGPEFLTYFQNEAQLEKSRLLSDRFSAERPKGSFSTLEIQRTEQGDSAMYLCASSRTDNNSPLHFGNGTRLTVT.

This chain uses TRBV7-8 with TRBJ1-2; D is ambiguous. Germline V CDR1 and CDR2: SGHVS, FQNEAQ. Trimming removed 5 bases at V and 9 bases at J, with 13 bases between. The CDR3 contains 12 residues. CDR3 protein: CASSGAGESYTF. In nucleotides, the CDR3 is TGTGCCAGCAGCGGAGCTGGGGAAAGCTACACCTTC. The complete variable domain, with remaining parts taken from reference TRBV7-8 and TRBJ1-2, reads GAGVSQSPRYKVAKRGQDVALRCDPISGHVSLFWYQQALGQGPEFLTYFQNEAQLDKSGLPSDRFFAERPEGSVSTLKIQRTQQEDSAVYLCASSGAGESYTFGSGTRLTVV.

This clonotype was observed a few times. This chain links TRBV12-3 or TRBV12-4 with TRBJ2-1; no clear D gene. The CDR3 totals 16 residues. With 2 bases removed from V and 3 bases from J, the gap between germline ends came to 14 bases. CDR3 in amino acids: CASSLIFQVYYNEQFF. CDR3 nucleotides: TGTGCCAGCAGTTTAATCTTCCAGGTGTACTACAATGAGCAGTTCTTC.